This T cell receptor beta chain was profiled in a study of vaccination and CD4 T cells after COVID-19. The overall study: Overlapping spike peptides served as the stimulus for the cells. These peptides came from SARS-CoV-2 and from the common cold coronaviruses HCoV-NL63, HCoV-OC43 and HCoV-229E. As a positive control, some control cultures were given a CEFX pool, while others were given an HIV-1 Nef pool or no peptide. Study-level results: Vaccine-specific clones numbering 304 of 307 showed spike mono-reactivity in convalescent patients.

With regard to this clonotype: Its antigen is not identified. One end of the junction varies from germline; a read error may be responsible.

Regarding treatment: approximately nine-day PBMC culture with coronavirus spike peptide pools or control peptides (ViraFEST assay). Samples of CD4+ T cells were obtained from the unexposed donor before the COVID-19 pandemic (2011-2018). Culture conditions combined 2 million to 2.5 million PBMCs per well with around 9.7 IU/ml IL-2 and roughly 9.1 ug/ml peptide pools. The CDR3 length is 13 residues. CDR1 DFQATT and CDR2 SNEGSKA come from the germline V gene (reference sequence). Once obtained from cultured CD4+ T cells, the DNA was sequenced using the Oncomine TCR Beta short-read assay. MiXCR, applied by TCRdb to the PCR reads, yields one record per CDR3 protein. The table shows about 7,300 distinct CDR3 sequences, with 60% to 80% occurring only once.

This sequence joins TRBV20-1 and TRBJ1-6, with a possible D match to TRBD1 (5 bases). Material for sequencing was CD4+ T cells from blood, cultured in vitro. This TCR came from a human donor in good health. CDR3 region: CSAPSGANSPLHF. As DNA, the CDR3 is TGCAGTGCCCCCTCCGGGGCGAATTCGCCCCTCCACTTT.